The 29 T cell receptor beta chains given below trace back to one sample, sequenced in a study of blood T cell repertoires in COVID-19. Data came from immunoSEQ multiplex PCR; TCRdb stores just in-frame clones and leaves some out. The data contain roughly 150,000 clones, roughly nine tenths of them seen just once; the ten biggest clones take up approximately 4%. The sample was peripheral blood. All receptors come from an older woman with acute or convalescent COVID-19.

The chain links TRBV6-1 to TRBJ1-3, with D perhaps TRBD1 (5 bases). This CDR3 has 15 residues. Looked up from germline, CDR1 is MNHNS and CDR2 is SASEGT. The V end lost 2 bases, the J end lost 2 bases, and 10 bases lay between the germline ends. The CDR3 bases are TGTGCCAGCAGTGAACTTAGGGGCCCTGGAAACACCATATATTTT. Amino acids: CASSELRGPGNTIYF.

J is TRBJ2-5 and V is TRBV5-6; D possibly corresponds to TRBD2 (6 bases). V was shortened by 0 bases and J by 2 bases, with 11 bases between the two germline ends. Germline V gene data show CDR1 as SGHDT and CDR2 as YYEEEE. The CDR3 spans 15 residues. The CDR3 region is CASSLAAGSQETQYF. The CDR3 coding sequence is TGTGCCAGCAGCTTGGCCGCGGGGAGTCAAGAGACCCAGTACTTC.

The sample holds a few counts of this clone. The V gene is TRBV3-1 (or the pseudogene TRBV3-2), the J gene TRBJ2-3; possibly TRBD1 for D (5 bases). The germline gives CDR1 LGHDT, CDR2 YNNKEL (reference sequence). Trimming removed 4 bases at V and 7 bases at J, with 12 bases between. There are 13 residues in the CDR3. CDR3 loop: CASSPAGIHTQYF. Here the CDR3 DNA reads TGTGCCAGCAGCCCCGCAGGGATCCATACGCAGTATTTT.

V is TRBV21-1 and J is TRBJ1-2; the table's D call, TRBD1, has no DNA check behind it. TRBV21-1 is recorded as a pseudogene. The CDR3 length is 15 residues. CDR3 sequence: CASANQGAPNYGYTF. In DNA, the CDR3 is TGTGCCAGCGCAAACCAGGGGGCCCCTAACTATGGCTACACCTTC.

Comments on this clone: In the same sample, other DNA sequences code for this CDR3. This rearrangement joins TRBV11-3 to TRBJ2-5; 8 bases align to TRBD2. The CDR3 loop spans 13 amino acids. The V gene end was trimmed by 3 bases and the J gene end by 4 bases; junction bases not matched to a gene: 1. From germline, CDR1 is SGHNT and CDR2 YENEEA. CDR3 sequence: CASSLGLGETQYF. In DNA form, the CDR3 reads TGTGCCAGCAGCTTGGGACTAGGAGAGACCCAGTACTTC.

In DNA, the CDR3 is TGTGCCAGCAGCTTAGACCCGGGGTTGAACACTGAAGCTTTCTTT. Protein sequence: CASSLDPGLNTEAFF. The genes are TRBV11-2 and TRBJ1-1; D gene ambiguous. The ends were cut back, 0 bases at V and 0 bases at J, with 8 bases in the middle. The CDR3 sequence is 15 residues long. The V gene's germline CDR1 is SGHAT and CDR2 FQNNGV.

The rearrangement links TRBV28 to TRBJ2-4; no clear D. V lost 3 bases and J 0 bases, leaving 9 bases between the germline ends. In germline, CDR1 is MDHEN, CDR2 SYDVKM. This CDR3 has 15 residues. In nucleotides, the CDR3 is TGTGCCAGCAGTTTTTACAGAATAGCCAAAAACATTCAGTACTTC. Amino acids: CASSFYRIAKNIQYF.

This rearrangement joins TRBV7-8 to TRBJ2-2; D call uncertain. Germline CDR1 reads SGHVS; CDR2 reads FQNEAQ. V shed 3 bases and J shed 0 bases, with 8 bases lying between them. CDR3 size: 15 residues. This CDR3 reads CASSFGGSNTGELFF. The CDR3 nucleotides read TGTGCCAGCAGCTTTGGCGGATCGAACACCGGGGAGCTGTTTTTT.

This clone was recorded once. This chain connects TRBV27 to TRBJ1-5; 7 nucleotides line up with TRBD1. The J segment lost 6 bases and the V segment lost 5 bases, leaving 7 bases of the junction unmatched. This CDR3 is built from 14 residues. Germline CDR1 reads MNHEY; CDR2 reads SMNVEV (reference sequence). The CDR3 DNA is TGTGCCAGCAGTCTACAGGGGCCCGGTCAGCCCCAGCATTTT. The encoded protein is CASSLQGPGQPQHF.

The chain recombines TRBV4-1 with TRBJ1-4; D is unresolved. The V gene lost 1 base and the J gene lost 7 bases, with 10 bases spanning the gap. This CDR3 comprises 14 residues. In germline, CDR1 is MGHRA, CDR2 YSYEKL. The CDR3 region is CASSQGAKLEKLFF. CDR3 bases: TGCGCCAGCAGCCAAGGGGCGAAACTTGAAAAACTGTTTTTT.

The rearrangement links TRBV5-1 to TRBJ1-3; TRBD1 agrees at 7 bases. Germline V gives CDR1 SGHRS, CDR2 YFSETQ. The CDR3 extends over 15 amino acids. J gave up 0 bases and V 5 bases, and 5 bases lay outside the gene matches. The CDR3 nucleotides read TGCGCCAGCAGTCTACAGGGGCTCTCTGGAAACACCATATATTTT. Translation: CASSLQGLSGNTIYF.

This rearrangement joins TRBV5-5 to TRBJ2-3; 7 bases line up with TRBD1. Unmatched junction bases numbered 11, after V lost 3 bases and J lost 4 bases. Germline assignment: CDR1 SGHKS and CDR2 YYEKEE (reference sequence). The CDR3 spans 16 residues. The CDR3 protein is CASSSRGWGPSDTQYF. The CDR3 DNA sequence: TGTGCCAGCAGCTCCAGGGGGTGGGGCCCGTCAGATACGCAGTATTTT.

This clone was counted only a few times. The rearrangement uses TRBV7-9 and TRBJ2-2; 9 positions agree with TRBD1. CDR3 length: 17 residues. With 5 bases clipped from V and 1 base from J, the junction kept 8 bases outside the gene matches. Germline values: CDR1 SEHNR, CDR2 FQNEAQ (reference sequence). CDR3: CASSPRPGQGNTGELFF. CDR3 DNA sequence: TGTGCCAGCAGCCCTCGGCCGGGACAGGGGAACACCGGGGAGCTGTTTTTT.

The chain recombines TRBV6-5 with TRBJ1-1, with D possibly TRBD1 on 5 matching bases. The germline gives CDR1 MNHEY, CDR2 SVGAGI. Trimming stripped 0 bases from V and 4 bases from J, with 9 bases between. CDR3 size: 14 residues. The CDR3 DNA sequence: TGTGCCAGCAGTTACTCGATCGGGGGCACTGAAGCTTTCTTT. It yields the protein CASSYSIGGTEAFF.

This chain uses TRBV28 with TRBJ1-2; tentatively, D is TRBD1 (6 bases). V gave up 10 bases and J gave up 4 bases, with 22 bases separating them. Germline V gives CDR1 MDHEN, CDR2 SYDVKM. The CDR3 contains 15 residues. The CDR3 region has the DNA TGTGCCACGAAGGCCATGGGGGGGCGAGGCTATGGCTACACCTTC. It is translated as CATKAMGGRGYGYTF.

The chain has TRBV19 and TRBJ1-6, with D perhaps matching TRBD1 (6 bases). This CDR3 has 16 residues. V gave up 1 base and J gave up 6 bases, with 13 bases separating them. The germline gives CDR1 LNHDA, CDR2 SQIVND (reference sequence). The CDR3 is CASSIAAGATNSPLHF. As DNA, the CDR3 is TGTGCCAGTAGTATAGCGGCAGGGGCTACTAATTCACCCCTCCACTTT.

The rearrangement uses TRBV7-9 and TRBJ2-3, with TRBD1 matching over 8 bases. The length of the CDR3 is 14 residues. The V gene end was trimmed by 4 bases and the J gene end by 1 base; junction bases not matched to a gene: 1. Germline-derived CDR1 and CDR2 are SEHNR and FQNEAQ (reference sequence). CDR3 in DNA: TGTGCCAGCAGCTGGGGACAGGGCACAGATACGCAGTATTTT. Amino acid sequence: CASSWGQGTDTQYF. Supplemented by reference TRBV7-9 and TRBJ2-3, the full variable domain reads DTGVSQNPRHKITKRGQNVTFRCDPISEHNRLYWYRQTLGQGPEFLTYFQNEAQLEKSRLLSDRFSAERPKGSFSTLEIQRTEQGDSAMYLCASSWGQGTDTQYFGPGTRLTVL.

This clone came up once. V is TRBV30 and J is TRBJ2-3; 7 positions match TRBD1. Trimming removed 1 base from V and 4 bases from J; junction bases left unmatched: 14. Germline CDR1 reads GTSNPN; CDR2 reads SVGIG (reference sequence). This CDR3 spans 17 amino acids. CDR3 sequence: CAWSALATGSFADTQYF. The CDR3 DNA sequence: TGTGCCTGGAGTGCCTTGGCGACAGGGAGTTTCGCAGATACGCAGTATTTT. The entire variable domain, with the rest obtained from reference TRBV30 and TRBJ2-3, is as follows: SQTIHQWPATLVQPVGSPLSLECTVEGTSNPNLYWYRQAAGRGLQLLFYSVGIGQISSEVPQNLSASRPQDRQFILSSKKLLLSDSGFYLCAWSALATGSFADTQYFGPGTRLTVL.

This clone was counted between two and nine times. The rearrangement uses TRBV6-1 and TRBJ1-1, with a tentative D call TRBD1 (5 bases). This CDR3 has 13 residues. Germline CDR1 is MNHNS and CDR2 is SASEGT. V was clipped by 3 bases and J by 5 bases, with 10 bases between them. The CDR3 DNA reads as TGTGCCAGCAGTGAGGGGCCTTGGACTGAAGCTTTCTTT. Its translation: CASSEGPWTEAFF.

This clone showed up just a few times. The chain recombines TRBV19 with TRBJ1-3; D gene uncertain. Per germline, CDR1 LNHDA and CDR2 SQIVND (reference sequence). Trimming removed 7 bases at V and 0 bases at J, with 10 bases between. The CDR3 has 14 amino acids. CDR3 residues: CASTRGNSGNTIYF. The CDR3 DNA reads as TGTGCCAGTACCCGGGGTAACTCTGGAAACACCATATATTTT. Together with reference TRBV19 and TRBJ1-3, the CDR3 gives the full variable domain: DGGITQSPKYLFRKEGQNVTLSCEQNLNHDAMYWYRQDPGQGLRLIYYSQIVNDFQKGDIAEGYSVSREKKESFPLTVTSAQKNPTAFYLCASTRGNSGNTIYFGEGSWLTVV.

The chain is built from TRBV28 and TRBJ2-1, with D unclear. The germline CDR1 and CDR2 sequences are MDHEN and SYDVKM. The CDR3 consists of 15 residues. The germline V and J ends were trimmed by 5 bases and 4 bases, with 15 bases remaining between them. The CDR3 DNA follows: TGTGCCAGCAGTAATCTCCCGGTCCCGTACAATGAGCAGTTCTTC. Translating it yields CASSNLPVPYNEQFF. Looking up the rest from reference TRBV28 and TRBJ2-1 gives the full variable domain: DVKVTQSSRYLVKRTGEKVFLECVQDMDHENMFWYRQDPGLGLRLIYFSYDVKMKEKGDIPEGYSVSREKKERFSLILESASTNQTSMYLCASSNLPVPYNEQFFGPGTRLTVL.

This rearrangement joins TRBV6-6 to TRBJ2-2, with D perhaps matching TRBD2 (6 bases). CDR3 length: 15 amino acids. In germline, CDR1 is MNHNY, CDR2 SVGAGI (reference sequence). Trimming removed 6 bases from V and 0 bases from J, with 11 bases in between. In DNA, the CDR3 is TGTGCCAGCAGACGGGGAGGCCCGAACACCGGGGAGCTGTTTTTT. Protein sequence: CASRRGGPNTGELFF.

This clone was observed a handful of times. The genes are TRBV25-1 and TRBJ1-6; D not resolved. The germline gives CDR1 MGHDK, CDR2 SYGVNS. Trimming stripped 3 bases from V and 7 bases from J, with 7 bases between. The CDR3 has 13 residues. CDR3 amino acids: CASSDPGNSPLHF. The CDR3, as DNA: TGTGCCAGCAGTGACCCGGGAAATTCACCCCTCCACTTT.

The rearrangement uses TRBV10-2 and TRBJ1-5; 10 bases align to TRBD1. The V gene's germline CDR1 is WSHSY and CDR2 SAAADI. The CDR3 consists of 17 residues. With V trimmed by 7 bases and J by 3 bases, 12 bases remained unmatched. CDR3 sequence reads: CASKLGPGQGYNQPQHF. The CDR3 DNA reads TGCGCCAGCAAATTAGGCCCGGGACAGGGGTACAATCAGCCCCAGCATTTT.

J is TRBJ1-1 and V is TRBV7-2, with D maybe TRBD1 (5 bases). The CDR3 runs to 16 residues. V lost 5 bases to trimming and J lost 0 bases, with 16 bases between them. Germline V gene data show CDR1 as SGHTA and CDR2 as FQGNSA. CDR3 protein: CASSLDGGLMNTEAFF. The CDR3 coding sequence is TGTGCCAGCAGCCTGGATGGGGGACTGATGAACACTGAAGCTTTCTTT.

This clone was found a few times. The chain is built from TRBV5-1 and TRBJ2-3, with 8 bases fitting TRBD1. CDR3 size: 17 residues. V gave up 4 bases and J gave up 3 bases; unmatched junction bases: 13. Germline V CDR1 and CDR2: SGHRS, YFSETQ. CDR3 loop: CASSLQPDRGGTDTQYF. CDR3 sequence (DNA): TGCGCCAGCAGCCTGCAACCCGACAGGGGTGGGACAGATACGCAGTATTTT.

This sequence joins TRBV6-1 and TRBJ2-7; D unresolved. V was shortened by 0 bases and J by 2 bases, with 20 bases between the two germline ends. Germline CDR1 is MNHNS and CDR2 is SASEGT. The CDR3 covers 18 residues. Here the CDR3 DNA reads TGTGCCAGCAGTGAAGCGTCGCGAGGCTGGGTTGATCCCTACGAGCAGTACTTC. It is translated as CASSEASRGWVDPYEQYF.

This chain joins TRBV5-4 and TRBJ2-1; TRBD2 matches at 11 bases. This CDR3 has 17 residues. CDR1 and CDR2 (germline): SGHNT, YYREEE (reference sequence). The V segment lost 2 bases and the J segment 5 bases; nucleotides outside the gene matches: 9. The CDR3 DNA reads TGTGCCAGCAGCTTTCCGACTAGCGGGGTCGGGGACAATGAGCAGTTCTTC. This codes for CASSFPTSGVGDNEQFF.

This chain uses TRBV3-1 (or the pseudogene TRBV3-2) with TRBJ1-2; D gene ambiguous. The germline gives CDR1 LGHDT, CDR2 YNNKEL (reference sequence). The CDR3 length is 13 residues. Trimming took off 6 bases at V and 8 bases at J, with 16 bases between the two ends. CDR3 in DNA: TGTGCCAGCAGGACCGCCCGAACGGGGGGCTACACCTTC. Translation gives CASRTARTGGYTF.